The clone carrying this T cell receptor beta chain was observed a handful of times. The antigen remains unidentified. These data are taken from a study of identical twins. Whole-study results and caveats: Insertions were fewer in abundant cord blood beta clonotypes, whereas memory repertoires showed none of this pattern.

The donor group consisted entirely of healthy Caucasians. This CDR3 comprises 17 residues. V gave up 6 bases and J gave up 0 bases, with 18 bases separating them. Germline V gives CDR1 SEHNR, CDR2 FQNEAQ (reference sequence). Unique molecular identifiers were in the cDNA, with template-switch universal primer binding. TCRdb called the 5' RACE reads again in MiXCR, with one record for every CDR3 protein. Of some 630,000 distinct CDR3 sequences in the sample, roughly 7.1% were seen once. This same sample was also part of a study on yellow fever vaccine responses in identical twins.

The sequenced sample consisted of PBMCs. The TCR comes from a woman aged 18-29 years in good health. The chain links TRBV7-9 to TRBJ1-5, with D perhaps matching TRBD1 (6 bases). CDR3 coding DNA: TGTGCCAGCAGATCCAATTGCCGACAGGTTAGCAATCAGCCCCAGCATTTT. Its translation: CASRSNCRQVSNQPQHF.